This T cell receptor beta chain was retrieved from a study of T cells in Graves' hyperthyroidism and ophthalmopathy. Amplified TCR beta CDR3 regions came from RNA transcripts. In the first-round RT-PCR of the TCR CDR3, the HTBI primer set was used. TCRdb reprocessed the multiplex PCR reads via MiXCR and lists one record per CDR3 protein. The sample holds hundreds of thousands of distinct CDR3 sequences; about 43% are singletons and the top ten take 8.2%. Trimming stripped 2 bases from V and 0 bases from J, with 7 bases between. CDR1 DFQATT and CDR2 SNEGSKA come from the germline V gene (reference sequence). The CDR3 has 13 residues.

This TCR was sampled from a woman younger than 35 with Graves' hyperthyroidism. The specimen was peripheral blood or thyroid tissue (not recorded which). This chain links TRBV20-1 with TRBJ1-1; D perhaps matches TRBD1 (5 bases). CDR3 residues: CSARQQVNTEAFF. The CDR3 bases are TGCAGTGCTAGACAACAGGTGAACACTGAAGCTTTCTTT.